The 16 T cell receptor beta chains reported below all come from one sample, sequenced in a study of T cells in narcolepsy. TCRdb's table, derived via immunoSEQ multiplex PCR, lists solely in-frame clones and lacks some. The data contain 25,000 to 35,000 clones, about 85% of them seen just once; the ten biggest clones take up approximately 1%. The sequenced sample was CD45RA- memory CD4+ T cells from PBMCs. The receptor source for this set is a human donor with narcolepsy.

This rearrangement joins TRBV9 to TRBJ2-7; D may correspond to TRBD1 or TRBD2 (6 bases each). CDR1 is SGDLS, CDR2 YYNGEE, per germline. The CDR3 is made up of 14 amino acids. V lost 6 bases and J lost 2, with 15 bases in between. Here the CDR3 DNA reads TGTGCCAGCACTGAGGGGGAGCGGGCCTACGAGCAGTACTTC. Its translation is CASTEGERAYEQYF.

The J gene is TRBJ2-2, the V gene TRBV4-1; D not certain. The germline CDR1 and CDR2 sequences are MGHRA and YSYEKL. The CDR3 loop spans 14 amino acids. V was shortened by 4 bases and J by 2 bases, with 8 bases between the two germline ends. In DNA form, the CDR3 reads TGCGCCAGCAGCCGAGACGGAAACACCGGGGAGCTGTTTTTT. Protein product: CASSRDGNTGELFF.

This clone was seen a handful of times. CDR3 bases: TGTGCTAGTGCCATCTCAAAGTCTGGGGGGCTTAACTACAATGAGCAGTTCTTC. Its protein product is CASAISKSGGLNYNEQFF. The rearrangement uses TRBV12-5 and TRBJ2-1; either TRBD1 or TRBD2 may supply D (6 bases each). V lost 7 bases and J 3 bases, leaving 25 bases between the germline ends. The germline V gene has CDR1 LGHNT and CDR2 FRNRAP. This CDR3 spans 18 amino acids.

The V and J genes are TRBV19 and TRBJ2-3; TRBD2 aligns across 9 bases. The V and J ends lost 6 bases and 2 bases, in that order; junction bases with no gene match: 9. CDR1 LNHDA and CDR2 SQIVND come from the germline V gene (reference sequence). The length of the CDR3 is 16 residues. CDR3 loop: CASSPSLAGSTDTQYF. For the CDR3, the DNA is TGTGCCAGTAGCCCATCCCTAGCGGGGTCCACAGATACGCAGTATTTT.

On this clone itself: An end of the junction does not agree with germline; a read error may underlie this. The chain employs TRBV7-7 and TRBJ2-7; D is perhaps TRBD1 (7 bases). The V gene's germline CDR1 is SSHAT and CDR2 FNYEAQ (reference sequence). This CDR3 contains 19 residues. The CDR3, as DNA: TGTGCTAGCAGCTTAGCGCCTTACCCAGGAGGGGGCGGAGGCTACGAGCAGTACTTC. Translated, it gives CASSLAPYPGGGGGYEQYF.

V usage is TRBV29-1 and J usage is TRBJ1-1, with D possibly being TRBD1 (6 bases). The CDR3 has 13 amino acids. V was clipped by 7 bases and J by 2 bases, with 14 bases between them. Germline lookup yields CDR1 SQVTM and CDR2 ANQGSEA. CDR3 sequence: CSATTGLNTEAFF. The CDR3 bases are TGCAGCGCTACCACAGGGTTAAACACTGAAGCTTTCTTT.

The genes are TRBV5-6 and TRBJ1-1; 8 nucleotides match TRBD1. The V gene's germline CDR1 is SGHDT and CDR2 YYEEEE. The V gene end was trimmed by 5 bases and the J gene end by 6 bases; junction bases not matched to a gene: 15. The CDR3 loop spans 16 amino acids. In nucleotides, the CDR3 is TGTGCCAGCAGTTCGGGGGTGGACAGGGTTTTAGCTGAAGCTTTCTTT. This translates into CASSSGVDRVLAEAFF.

The chain has TRBV5-1 and TRBJ2-5, with D maybe TRBD2 (5 bases). Germline V gene lookup returns CDR1 SGHRS and CDR2 YFSETQ. CDR3 size: 13 residues. V gave up 5 bases and J gave up 4 bases, with 12 bases separating them. The CDR3 DNA reads as TGCGCCAGCAGAGAGGGAGACGGAGAGACCCAGTACTTC. It yields the protein CASREGDGETQYF.

J is TRBJ2-7 and V is TRBV10-3, with 7 bases lining up with TRBD2. V trimming: 10 bases; J trimming: 5 bases; junction bases outside the gene matches: 8. This CDR3 is built from 12 residues. Germline CDR1 and CDR2: ENHRY and SYGVKD. CDR3 nucleotide sequence: TGTGCCACAGGACTAGGTTTGGACGAGCAGTACTTC. It is translated as CATGLGLDEQYF.

The chain recombines TRBV5-1 with TRBJ2-4, with 9 bases aligning to TRBD1. J lost 9 bases, V lost 5 bases, and 12 bases had no gene match. Germline V gene lookup returns CDR1 SGHRS and CDR2 YFSETQ. This CDR3 comprises 15 residues. The CDR3 region is CASRGTGLPSGIQYF. The CDR3 DNA follows: TGCGCCAGCAGAGGGACAGGGTTGCCAAGTGGCATTCAGTACTTC.

The chain couples TRBV6-5 to TRBJ1-2; D is ambiguous. Germline assignment: CDR1 MNHEY and CDR2 SVGAGI. This CDR3 region has 14 residues. Trimming took off 10 bases at V and 0 bases at J, with 15 bases between the two ends. The CDR3 nucleotides read TGTGCCACCCACACCGGCGGGACTAACTATGGCTACACCTTC. Translating gives CATHTGGTNYGYTF.

V and J are TRBV7-2 and TRBJ2-7; 8 nucleotides line up with TRBD1. The CDR3 extends over 15 amino acids. In germline, CDR1 is SGHTA, CDR2 FQGNSA. Trimming removed 2 bases from V and 2 bases from J; junction bases left unmatched: 5. The CDR3 region is CASSLSRTGPYEQYF. The CDR3 DNA reads TGTGCCAGCAGCTTATCAAGGACAGGGCCCTACGAGCAGTACTTC.

The chain uses TRBV6-6 and TRBJ2-7; 7 positions match TRBD1. Germline trimming cut 0 bases from V and 3 bases from J; bases unmatched to any gene: 5. This CDR3 comprises 15 residues. From germline, CDR1 is MNHNY and CDR2 SVGAGI (reference sequence). The CDR3 bases are TGTGCCAGCAGTTACTCACAGGGGATTATCTACGAGCAGTACTTC. This translates into CASSYSQGIIYEQYF.

This chain links TRBV30 with TRBJ2-7; a weak D match, TRBD1 (6 bases). The V end lost 2 bases, the J end lost 3 bases, and 11 bases lay between the germline ends. The CDR3 is 13 residues long. Germline lookup yields CDR1 GTSNPN and CDR2 SVGIG (reference sequence). In DNA form, the CDR3 reads TGTGCCTGGAGTCGGATAGGGGGCTACGAGCAGTACTTC. The encoded protein is CAWSRIGGYEQYF.

J is TRBJ2-1 and V is TRBV6-4; D is perhaps TRBD2 (5 bases). This CDR3 comprises 12 residues. Deletions cut 4 bases from V and 9 bases from J, with 10 bases between. Germline V CDR1 and CDR2: MRHNA, SNTAGT. The CDR3 is CASSGEPTEQFF. CDR3 in DNA: TGTGCCAGCAGTGGGGAGCCAACTGAGCAGTTCTTC.

As concerns this clone: A read error may account for a junction end that differs from germline. V usage is TRBV7-2 and J usage is TRBJ2-7; no clear D. CDR1 is SGHTA, CDR2 FQGNSA, per germline. CDR3 length equals 14 residues. The CDR3 DNA sequence: TGTGCCAGCAGCGAAGGGATCCTGGGATACGGGCAGTACTTC. Translation: CASSEGILGYGQYF.